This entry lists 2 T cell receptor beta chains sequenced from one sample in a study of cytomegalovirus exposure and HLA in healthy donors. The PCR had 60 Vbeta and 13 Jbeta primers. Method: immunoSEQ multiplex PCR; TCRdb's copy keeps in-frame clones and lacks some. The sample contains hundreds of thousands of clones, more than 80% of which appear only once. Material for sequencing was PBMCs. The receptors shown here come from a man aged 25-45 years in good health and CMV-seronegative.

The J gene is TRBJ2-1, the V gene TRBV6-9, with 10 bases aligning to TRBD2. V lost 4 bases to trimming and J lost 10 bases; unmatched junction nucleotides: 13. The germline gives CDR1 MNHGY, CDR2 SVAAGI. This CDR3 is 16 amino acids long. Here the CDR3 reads CASSSPPTGLALEQFF. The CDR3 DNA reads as TGTGCCAGCAGTTCCCCCCCCACGGGACTAGCGCTGGAGCAGTTCTTC.

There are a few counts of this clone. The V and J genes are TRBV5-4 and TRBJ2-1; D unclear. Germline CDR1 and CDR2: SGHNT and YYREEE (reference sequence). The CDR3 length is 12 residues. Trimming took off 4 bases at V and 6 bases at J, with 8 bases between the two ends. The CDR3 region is CASSQASNEQFF. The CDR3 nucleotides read TGTGCCAGCAGCCAAGCTAGCAATGAGCAGTTCTTC.